This entry is about one T cell receptor beta chain. The sample belongs to a study of blood T cell repertoires in COVID-19. The table came from immunoSEQ multiplex PCR; TCRdb's copy has only in-frame clones and leaves some out. The data hold 250,000 to 300,000 clones, with roughly 87% observed a single time. Germline V gives CDR1 SGHTA, CDR2 FQGNSA. The V and J ends lost 1 base and 6 bases, in that order; junction bases with no gene match: 3. CDR3 length: 14 residues. The J gene is TRBJ2-7, the V gene TRBV7-2; 10 bases fit TRBD1. The origin of this receptor is a woman between 50 and 59 years old who had recovered from COVID-19. Sequencing was performed on peripheral blood. The CDR3: CASSLVWDRGEQYF. For the CDR3, the DNA is TGTGCCAGCAGCTTAGTCTGGGACAGGGGCGAGCAGTACTTC.